These T cell receptor beta chains were read from a single sample in a study of shared clonotypes between healthy human individuals. Clones were sequenced by immunoSEQ multiplex PCR, and TCRdb holds only the in-frame ones, with some missing. Here the sample spans around 2,000,000 clones, approximately 95% being singletons. The sample was naive CD8+ T cells sorted from blood. The receptors stem from a young man in good health. CDR3s include the opening cysteine and the closing phenylalanine or tryptophan.

V gene	J gene	CDR3 protein
TRBV10-3	TRBJ2-1	CAISELAGGYIYNEQFF
TRBV2	TRBJ2-7	CASSEAILTVRSSYEQYF
TRBV6-1	TRBJ2-7	CASRERGAYEQYF
TRBV4-1	TRBJ1-1	CASSQVDENTEAFF
TRBV5-4	TRBJ1-2	CASSFQGGNYGYTF
TRBV30	TRBJ2-7	CAHTSQPSYEQYF
TRBV2	TRBJ1-6	CASGYNSPLHF
TRBV6-1	TRBJ2-7	CASSESAGPEQYF
TRBV29-1	TRBJ2-5	CSVRGFQETQYF
TRBV19	TRBJ1-1	CASSIEGLTEAFF
TRBV28	TRBJ2-3	CASTLAGSSTDTQYF
TRBV5-6	TRBJ2-3	CASSLVEGLDTQYF
TRBV5-6	TRBJ1-1	CASSPGPEGGVTEAFF
TRBV9	TRBJ1-6	CASSVAGGNNSPLHF
TRBV6-5	TRBJ2-1	CASSYSDRREQFF
TRBV4-1	TRBJ2-3	CASNQVYRVENTDTQYF
TRBV11-2	TRBJ2-3	CASSLLATSTDTQYF
TRBV7-9	TRBJ2-7	CASSLLQGPNEQYF
TRBV10-3	TRBJ2-3	CAISESPTDTQYF
TRBV13	TRBJ1-1	CASSLGATGGLTEAFF
TRBV4-2	TRBJ1-5	CASSQGEGPHQPQHF
TRBV28	TRBJ1-5	CASSLRGGGGQPQHF
TRBV7-9	TRBJ2-3	CASIQETGGPTDTQYF
TRBV2	TRBJ1-5	CASNTVGEPQHF
TRBV7-9	TRBJ2-1	CASSAWDRQNEQFF
TRBV19	TRBJ2-7	CASSIGGQYEQYF
TRBV30	TRBJ2-1	CAWSLLAASSYNEQFF
TRBV9	TRBJ1-2	CASSHFLGSSTRANYGYTF
TRBV2	TRBJ2-1	CASVWSGSEDEQFF
TRBV5-4	TRBJ1-1	CASSFIGGETEAFF
TRBV7-9	TRBJ2-7	CASSPDYEQYF
TRBV19	TRBJ1-2	CASSMTGDYGYTF
TRBV27	TRBJ1-5	CAVGVYNQPQHF
TRBV27	TRBJ2-7	CASSRRGPYEQYF
TRBV4-1	TRBJ2-7	CASSQAGTGTYEQYF
TRBV9	TRBJ1-4	CASTAAVEKLFF
TRBV30	TRBJ2-7	CAWSPGGNGYEQYF
TRBV7-9	TRBJ1-4	CASSLQTGLNEKLFF
TRBV7-9	TRBJ2-2	CASSSTVYTGELFF
TRBV5-4	TRBJ2-5	CASSANRGQGETQYF
TRBV11-3	TRBJ2-7	CASSLTGASYEQYF
TRBV7-7	TRBJ2-5	CASSRGQGTQETQYF
TRBV10-2	TRBJ2-3	CASELAGVRTDTQYF
TRBV7-6	TRBJ2-7	CASSLATDLGSLEAYEQYF
TRBV27	TRBJ1-5	CASSLTGGLSNQPQHF
TRBV27	TRBJ2-7	CASIVYGREGRYEQYF